A selection of T cell receptor beta chains follows, all from one sample in a study of Graves' ophthalmopathy and Graves' hyperthyroidism. TCRdb re-derived calls from the multiplex PCR reads in MiXCR, one entry per CDR3 protein. Among roughly 420,000 distinct CDR3 sequences listed, around 20% were seen once. Sequenced: peripheral blood. These receptors were collected from a woman in her late teens or twenties with stable Graves' hyperthyroidism. The CDR3 runs from the conserved cysteine through the conserved F or W.

TRBV12-3/TRBV12-4,13,TRBJ1-2,CASSGRHYYGYTF
TRBV30,13,TRBJ2-6,CAWSWAGANVLTF
TRBV9,13,TRBJ1-1,CASSVAGSTEAFF
TRBV20-1,14,TRBJ2-7,CSARDDLRSYEQYF
TRBV27,15,TRBJ2-7,CASSYSWGLVYEQYF
TRBV7-2,12,TRBJ1-5,CASSASAQPQHF
TRBV6-1,15,TRBJ1-1,CASSPWTGRGTEAFF
TRBV6-2/TRBV6-3,14,TRBJ1-2,CASSYGTPNYGYTF
TRBV20-1,14,TRBJ1-5,CSAMGQGYDQPQHF
TRBV6-1,15,TRBJ2-7,CASRLYQGMGYEQYF
TRBV4-1,14,TRBJ1-2,CASSHPGRNYGYTF
TRBV2,16,TRBJ1-5,CASNDFRGRSNQPQHF
TRBV27,15,TRBJ1-2,CASSPFPPGQSGYTF
TRBV30,16,TRBJ1-5,CAWSADRGFGNQPQHF
TRBV7-8,18,TRBJ2-4,CASSARAREEIAKNIQYF
TRBV12-3/TRBV12-4,12,TRBJ2-2,CASQRVPGELFF
TRBV6-1,15,TRBJ1-1,CASSPEGQGATEAFF
TRBV12-3/TRBV12-4,14,TRBJ1-1,CASKLGQGNTEAFF
TRBV12-3/TRBV12-4,13,TRBJ1-6,CASSPGVGSPLHF
TRBV2,14,TRBJ2-7,CASKLPGRTYEQYF
TRBV6-1,13,TRBJ1-2,CASSARDFYGYTF
TRBV12-3/TRBV12-4,14,TRBJ1-2,CASSRTSRGTGYTF
TRBV28,17,TRBJ2-7,CASSFPPLASDTYEQYF